What follows are 15 T cell receptor beta chains derived from one specimen sequenced in a study of control samples from healthy donors and cancer patients. Clones were sequenced by immunoSEQ multiplex PCR, and TCRdb holds only the in-frame ones, with some missing. The sample consists of approximately 150,000 clones, more than 85% of them appearing once. Sequenced: blood. The source of these receptors is a man aged 18 to 35 in good health.

The gene calls are TRBV6-5 and TRBJ1-5; D might be TRBD1 (5 bases). V shed 6 bases and J shed 5 bases, with 11 bases lying between them. The CDR3 consists of 13 residues. Germline CDR1 reads MNHEY; CDR2 reads SVGAGI. In DNA, the CDR3 is TGTGCCAGCAGGCTTGGGGGACATCAGCCCCAGCATTTT. Encoded protein: CASRLGGHQPQHF.

On this clone itself: Other DNA sequences in the same sample also yield this CDR3. This chain links TRBV7-8 with TRBJ1-1; D remains unclear. From germline, CDR1 is SGHVS and CDR2 FQNEAQ. V lost 3 bases to trimming and J lost 3 bases, with 5 bases between them. This CDR3 contains 12 residues. The CDR3, as DNA: TGTGCCAGCAGCTTCGTTGACACTGAAGCTTTCTTT. Residues: CASSFVDTEAFF.

The CDR3: CASSSSRGVGEQYF. For the CDR3, the DNA is TGTGCCAGCAGCTCATCAAGGGGGGTTGGCGAGCAGTACTTC. The chain has TRBV7-8 and TRBJ2-7, with D possibly called TRBD1 or TRBD2 (6 bases each). The germline gives CDR1 SGHVS, CDR2 FQNEAQ. The CDR3 totals 14 residues. The V end was cut by 4 bases, the J end by 6 bases, with 16 bases between.

The V gene is TRBV27, the J gene TRBJ2-5, with 8 bases identical to TRBD2. Losses at the gene ends were 4 bases for V and 4 bases for J; bases not matched to a gene: 5. This CDR3 contains 14 residues. The V gene's germline CDR1 is MNHEY and CDR2 SMNVEV (reference sequence). The CDR3 reads CASSSPGLGETQYF. CDR3 in DNA: TGTGCCAGCAGTTCGCCGGGACTAGGAGAGACCCAGTACTTC.

The chain is built from TRBV7-8 and TRBJ1-3, with D possibly matching TRBD1 (5 bases). The CDR3 spans 15 residues. Germline V CDR1 and CDR2: SGHVS, FQNEAQ. The ends were cut back, 4 bases at V and 0 bases at J, with 10 bases in the middle. CDR3 DNA sequence: TGTGCCAGCAGCTCCCTGACAGTCTCTGGAAACACCATATATTTT. Residues: CASSSLTVSGNTIYF. Filled out from reference TRBV7-8 and TRBJ1-3, the complete variable domain reads GAGVSQSPRYKVAKRGQDVALRCDPISGHVSLFWYQQALGQGPEFLTYFQNEAQLDKSGLPSDRFFAERPEGSVSTLKIQRTQQEDSAVYLCASSSLTVSGNTIYFGEGSWLTVV.

J is TRBJ2-5 and V is TRBV24-1; a weak D match, TRBD2 (5 bases). The CDR3 spans 14 residues. The V end lost 3 bases, the J end lost 2 bases, and 9 bases lay between the germline ends. The germline CDR1 and CDR2 sequences are KGHDR and SFDVKD. The CDR3 nucleotides are TGTGCCACCAGTGATGGCCGGGAACAAGAGACCCAGTACTTC. The encoded protein is CATSDGREQETQYF.

CDR3: CASSLYLVGSTDTQYF. DNA for the CDR3: TGTGCCAGCAGCTTGTATCTGGTCGGCAGCACAGATACGCAGTATTTT. This chain uses TRBV5-4 with TRBJ2-3; D unclear. The length of the CDR3 is 16 residues. V was trimmed by 1 base and J by 0 bases, leaving 12 bases between them. Germline CDR1 SGHNT, CDR2 YYREEE (reference sequence).

The rearrangement uses TRBV30 and TRBJ1-5; D perhaps matches TRBD1 (5 bases). From germline, CDR1 is GTSNPN and CDR2 SVGIG (reference sequence). The CDR3 is made up of 13 amino acids. V lost 2 bases, J lost 7 bases, and 12 bases lay in between. CDR3 in amino acids: CAWSWQGQQPQHF. The CDR3 DNA sequence: TGTGCCTGGAGTTGGCAGGGTCAACAGCCCCAGCATTTT.

The chain uses TRBV7-2 and TRBJ1-1; tentatively, D is TRBD1 (6 bases). The germline V and J ends were trimmed by 4 bases and 3 bases, with 12 bases remaining between them. In germline, CDR1 is SGHTA, CDR2 FQGNSA. The CDR3 sequence is 14 residues long. CDR3 amino acids: CASSYTEGDTEAFF. The CDR3 coding sequence is TGTGCCAGCAGCTACACCGAGGGGGACACTGAAGCTTTCTTT.

The genes are TRBV19 and TRBJ1-1; the D is unclear. With 4 bases removed from V and 0 bases from J, the gap between germline ends came to 6 bases. The CDR3 runs 13 residues. Germline CDR1 is LNHDA and CDR2 is SQIVND (reference sequence). In DNA, the CDR3 is TGTGCCAGTAGTAGACTCGTGAACACTGAAGCTTTCTTT. Its translation: CASSRLVNTEAFF.

This chain links TRBV13 with TRBJ1-2; a weak D match, TRBD1 (6 bases). Trimming cost V 1 base and J 3 bases, with 12 bases left between them. Germline CDR1 reads PRHDT; CDR2 reads FYEKMQ (reference sequence). The CDR3 has 15 residues. The CDR3 DNA reads as TGTGCCAGCAGCTTAGTGGGGGGGCTCGACTATGGCTACACCTTC. Its translation is CASSLVGGLDYGYTF.

The chain uses TRBV19 and TRBJ2-7; D might be TRBD1 (6 bases). Trimming pared 1 base from V and 6 bases from J, leaving 10 bases between. The length of the CDR3 is 13 residues. CDR1 LNHDA and CDR2 SQIVND come from the germline V gene (reference sequence). For the CDR3, the DNA is TGTGCCAGTAGTATAGGAGCAGGGGCCGAGCAGTACTTC. This translates into CASSIGAGAEQYF. The full variable domain, with the rest looked up from reference TRBV19 and TRBJ2-7, is DGGITQSPKYLFRKEGQNVTLSCEQNLNHDAMYWYRQDPGQGLRLIYYSQIVNDFQKGDIAEGYSVSREKKESFPLTVTSAQKNPTAFYLCASSIGAGAEQYFGPGTRLTVT.

The chain combines TRBV6-4 with TRBJ1-2; D ambiguous. The germline gives CDR1 MRHNA, CDR2 SNTAGT. Between the trimmed V and J ends, which lost 6 bases and 0 bases, there was a span of 8 bases. This CDR3 comprises 13 residues. The chain's CDR3 is CASRIGPNYGYTF. DNA for the CDR3: TGTGCCAGCAGGATAGGGCCTAACTATGGCTACACCTTC.

CDR3 region: CASSTRQGGKQYF. The CDR3 DNA reads as TGTGCCAGCAGCACCCGACAGGGAGGGAAGCAGTACTTC. The chain recombines TRBV7-8 with TRBJ2-7; either TRBD1 or TRBD2 may fit D (7 bases each). Per the germline V gene, CDR1 is SGHVS and CDR2 is FQNEAQ. The V end lost 5 bases, the J end lost 8 bases, and 16 bases lay between the germline ends. This CDR3 is built from 13 residues. Drawing the rest from reference TRBV7-8 and TRBJ2-7, the complete variable domain is GAGVSQSPRYKVAKRGQDVALRCDPISGHVSLFWYQQALGQGPEFLTYFQNEAQLDKSGLPSDRFFAERPEGSVSTLKIQRTQQEDSAVYLCASSTRQGGKQYFGPGTRLTVT.

This chain connects TRBV28 to TRBJ2-5; D may match TRBD1 or TRBD2 (5 bases each). V was cut by 6 bases and J by 0 bases, with 17 bases left in between. Germline assignment: CDR1 MDHEN and CDR2 SYDVKM. The CDR3 spans 16 residues. The CDR3 DNA reads as TGTGCCAGCAGCCCTCCGGGACGGGGAGACCAAGAGACCCAGTACTTC. Translation: CASSPPGRGDQETQYF.